One and the same sample provided the 9 T cell receptor beta chains below, sequenced in a study of blood T cell repertoires in COVID-19. Here immunoSEQ multiplex PCR was the method, and the copy in TCRdb shows in-frame clones only, minus some. Of around 480,000 clones listed, around 90% are singletons. Sequencing input: PBMCs or T cells enriched from blood (not recorded which). The receptor source for this set is a woman aged 18-29 years who had recovered from COVID-19.

V and J are TRBV10-3 and TRBJ1-5, with TRBD1 identical over 9 bases. The V segment lost 10 bases and the J segment 3 bases; nucleotides outside the gene matches: 13. The CDR3 loop spans 16 amino acids. Per germline, CDR1 ENHRY and CDR2 SYGVKD. CDR3 sequence: CATSPTGGPPNQPQHF. The CDR3 DNA reads as TGTGCCACCTCCCCCACAGGGGGCCCCCCCAATCAGCCCCAGCATTTT.

This chain joins TRBV4-1 and TRBJ1-5, with no clear D. Germline V gene lookup returns CDR1 MGHRA and CDR2 YSYEKL. V lost 1 base and J lost 10, with 14 bases in between. This CDR3 spans 14 amino acids. The CDR3 DNA reads as TGCGCCAGCAGCCAAGGGTCAGAGGGCGGACCCCAGCATTTT. Amino acid sequence: CASSQGSEGGPQHF.

J is TRBJ2-7 and V is TRBV5-4; 7 positions match TRBD2. In germline, CDR1 is SGHNT, CDR2 YYREEE (reference sequence). The CDR3 loop spans 15 amino acids. V lost 0 bases and J lost 0; bases outside the gene matches: 3. CDR3 region: CASSLGRGDSYEQYF. CDR3 nucleotides: TGTGCCAGCAGCTTGGGTCGGGGGGACTCCTACGAGCAGTACTTC. Full variable domain (missing parts from reference TRBV5-4 and TRBJ2-7): ETGVTQSPTHLIKTRGQQVTLRCSSQSGHNTVSWYQQALGQGPQFIFQYYREEENGRGNFPPRFSGLQFPNYSSELNVNALELDDSALYLCASSLGRGDSYEQYFGPGTRLTVT.

This chain links TRBV6-1 with TRBJ1-2, with 7 bases identical to TRBD1. The CDR3 is made up of 15 amino acids. With 0 bases clipped from V and 5 bases from J, the junction kept 6 bases outside the gene matches. The germline gives CDR1 MNHNS, CDR2 SASEGT. The CDR3 DNA sequence: TGTGCCAGCAGTGAAGCGGTCGGCAGGGGGTATGGCTACACCTTC. This encodes CASSEAVGRGYGYTF.

The chain is built from TRBV28 and TRBJ1-2, with D possibly matching TRBD1 (6 bases). The length of the CDR3 is 13 residues. The germline CDR1 and CDR2 sequences are MDHEN and SYDVKM. The germline V and J ends were trimmed by 2 bases and 10 bases, with 14 bases remaining between them. In nucleotides, the CDR3 is TGTGCCAGCAGTTTAACCTACAGGGAGCTCTACACCTTC. Encoded protein: CASSLTYRELYTF.

The J gene is TRBJ1-1, the V gene TRBV28; D is unclear. Germline V gene lookup returns CDR1 MDHEN and CDR2 SYDVKM. V lost 3 bases to trimming and J lost 6 bases, with 14 bases between them. This CDR3 contains 14 residues. CDR3 loop: CASSLRAARAEAFF. CDR3 sequence (DNA): TGTGCCAGCAGTTTGCGGGCCGCGCGGGCTGAAGCTTTCTTT.

The chain carries TRBV18 and TRBJ2-5; D is possibly TRBD1 (5 bases). Trimming stripped 5 bases from V and 0 bases from J, with 13 bases between. The CDR3 extends over 15 amino acids. The germline V gene has CDR1 KGHSH and CDR2 LQKENI. In DNA, the CDR3 is TGTGCCAGCTCAACGACAGAACGGTACCAAGAGACCCAGTACTTC. The encoded protein is CASSTTERYQETQYF. Drawing the rest from reference TRBV18 and TRBJ2-5, the complete variable domain is NAGVMQNPRHLVRRRGQEARLRCSPMKGHSHVYWYRQLPEEGLKFMVYLQKENIIDESGMPKERFSAEFPKEGPSILRIQQVVRGDSAAYFCASSTTERYQETQYFGPGTRLLVL.

This CDR3 is CASSESGGYEQYF. CDR3 coding DNA: TGCGCCAGCAGTGAGTCAGGGGGCTACGAGCAGTACTTC. The chain recombines TRBV10-1 with TRBJ2-7; maybe TRBD1 (6 bases). CDR1 and CDR2 (germline): WNHNN, SYGVQD (reference sequence). This CDR3 is 13 amino acids long. Deletions cut 0 bases from V and 3 bases from J, with 6 bases between.

The chain joins TRBV2 to TRBJ2-7; D is ambiguous. V was pared by 7 bases and J by 3 bases, with 10 bases between. Germline values: CDR1 SNHLY, CDR2 FYNNEI. The CDR3 runs 12 residues. As DNA, the CDR3 is TGTGCCAGCACCGAGTACGGCTACGAGCAGTACTTC. Translation: CASTEYGYEQYF.